This T cell receptor (beta chain) is from a study of T cells in Graves' hyperthyroidism and ophthalmopathy. It was RNA transcripts that yielded the amplified TCR beta CDR3 regions. TCR CDR3 underwent first-round RT-PCR with the HTBI primer set. TCRdb reanalysed the multiplex PCR reads using MiXCR and keeps one entry per CDR3 protein. The table has about 270,000 distinct CDR3 sequences, 20% to 25% seen once. Clinical symptoms, serum thyroxine, TRAb, thyroid ultrasound and orbital computed tomography established diagnosis. The germline V and J ends were trimmed by 0 bases and 5 bases, with 13 bases remaining between them. Germline V CDR1 and CDR2: LNHNV, YYDKDF (reference sequence). CDR3 length: 15 amino acids. This clonotype came up many times.

Sequenced sample: blood. The V gene is TRBV15, the J gene TRBJ2-5, with D unresolved. This clonotype was sampled from a man aged 25 to 40 with Graves' ophthalmopathy. In DNA, the CDR3 is TGTGCCACCAGCAGAGATGGTGCCGTGGGGGAGACCCAGTACTTC. Protein sequence: CATSRDGAVGETQYF.